The present entry profiles one T cell receptor beta chain with its context. This entry belongs to a study of blood T cells in healthy people across ages. Next came a second PCR, run for roughly 7 to 12 cycles, which used a sample-barcoded 5' primer along with a J-beta primer mix. CDR3-containing paired-end reads numbered at least 2.5 million in each sample. In TCRdb, the 5' RACE reads were re-called with MiXCR into one record per CDR3 protein. The sample has some 880,000 distinct CDR3 sequences, 36% seen once; the top ten hold 10% to 15%. Germline values: CDR1 DFQATT, CDR2 SNEGSKA (reference sequence). The CDR3 totals 13 residues. Each sample yielded at least 6 micrograms of PBMC total RNA.

The sequencing input was blood. The source of this sequence is a man between 18 and 29 years old in good health. This chain connects TRBV20-1 to TRBJ2-5; tentatively, D is TRBD2 (7 bases). The CDR3 loop is CSVRGGYQETQYF. The CDR3 DNA is TGCAGCGTGAGGGGGGGGTACCAAGAGACCCAGTACTTC.